The 29 T cell receptor beta chains given below trace back to one sample, sequenced in a study of T cells after yellow fever vaccination. From the 5' RACE reads, TCRdb called clonotypes with MiXCR, one entry per CDR3 protein. The sample carries approximately 300,000 distinct CDR3 sequences, approximately 12% recorded once. Sequencing used CD4+ T cells sorted from PBMCs, obtained 45 days after the yellow fever booster vaccination. The receptors shown here come from a man between 25 and 39 years old who received the YFV17D yellow fever vaccine.

The DNA for the CDR3 is TGTGCCAGCAGTTACTCGGGATTAGCGGGAGACGAGCAGTACTTC. This encodes CASSYSGLAGDEQYF. J is TRBJ2-7 and V is TRBV6-5; 9 bases fit TRBD2. Germline V gene data show CDR1 as MNHEY and CDR2 as SVGAGI. The CDR3 has 15 amino acids. Trimming at V came to 0 bases and at J to 5 bases, leaving 5 bases not matched to a gene.

The sample holds many counts of this clonotype. V is TRBV6-5 and J is TRBJ1-4; D unclear. The CDR3 has 13 residues. CDR1 and CDR2 (germline): MNHEY, SVGAGI. Trimming left V 0 bases short and J 6 bases short, with 5 bases between. CDR3 nucleotides: TGTGCCAGCAGTTACTCCGGCTATGAAAAACTGTTTTTT. Translated: CASSYSGYEKLFF.

The chain couples TRBV3-1 to TRBJ1-5; no firm D call. Trimming left V 0 bases short and J 5 bases short, with 8 bases between. Germline-derived CDR1 and CDR2 are LGHDT and YNNKEL (reference sequence). The CDR3 has 14 amino acids. Here the CDR3 reads CASSQDSHYQPQHF. The CDR3 DNA sequence: TGTGCCAGCAGCCAAGATTCTCACTATCAGCCCCAGCATTTT.

The chain couples TRBV19 to TRBJ2-1, with D tentatively TRBD1 (6 bases). Germline V gene data show CDR1 as LNHDA and CDR2 as SQIVND (reference sequence). The ends were cut back, 6 bases at V and 5 bases at J, with 14 bases in the middle. This CDR3 has 14 amino acids. The CDR3 region is CASRLQGSHNEQFF. As DNA, the CDR3 is TGTGCCAGTAGGCTACAGGGAAGCCACAATGAGCAGTTCTTC.

The chain joins TRBV5-1 to TRBJ2-1, with a weak D call TRBD1 (5 bases). V lost 0 bases, J lost 3 bases, and 13 bases lay in between. The CDR3 totals 16 residues. Germline CDR1 and CDR2: SGHRS and YFSETQ. The CDR3 DNA reads as TGCGCCAGCAGCTTGGGACGCGGTAGGGGCTACAATGAGCAGTTCTTC. Protein product: CASSLGRGRGYNEQFF.

This clonotype was counted between two and nine times. The rearrangement joins TRBV4-3 to TRBJ2-4, with D unresolved. CDR3 length equals 17 residues. Germline CDR1 is LGHNA and CDR2 is YSLEER. V lost 1 base and J lost 0, with 13 bases in between. CDR3 bases: TGCGCCAGCAGCCAAGCACCAGGACGGCAAGCCAAAAACATTCAGTACTTC. This sequence encodes CASSQAPGRQAKNIQYF.

The V gene is TRBV12-3 or TRBV12-4, the J gene TRBJ2-4, with a possible D match to TRBD1 (6 bases). Trimming took off 3 bases at V and 2 bases at J, with 11 bases between the two ends. There are 15 residues in the CDR3. The CDR3 sequence is CASSFGGASKNIQYF. CDR3 sequence (DNA): TGTGCCAGCAGTTTTGGGGGCGCGTCCAAAAACATTCAGTACTTC.

This clonotype has more than one count but fewer than ten. The genes are TRBV12-3 or TRBV12-4 and TRBJ2-1; the match to TRBD2 covers 11 bases. The CDR3 is made up of 14 amino acids. V trimming: 5 bases; J trimming: 9 bases; junction bases outside the gene matches: 6. The CDR3 here is CASSQGLAAGEQFF. Written as DNA, the CDR3 is TGTGCCAGCAGTCAGGGACTAGCGGCGGGTGAGCAGTTCTTC.

This clonotype was found a few times. The J gene is TRBJ2-7, the V gene TRBV6-2 or TRBV6-3, with D possibly TRBD1 on 6 matching bases. V shed 2 bases and J shed 7 bases, with 12 bases lying between them. Germline V CDR1 and CDR2: MNHEY, SVGEGT. This CDR3 has 13 residues. DNA of the CDR3: TGTGCCAGCAGTTACGGGGGCCAGGGGGAGCAGTACTTC. Residues: CASSYGGQGEQYF.

This clonotype was found a few times. The genes are TRBV5-1 and TRBJ2-5; maybe TRBD2 (5 bases). Germline CDR1 is SGHRS and CDR2 is YFSETQ. The V end was cut by 4 bases, the J end by 5 bases, with 18 bases between. The CDR3 spans 15 residues. The CDR3 DNA sequence: TGCGCCAGCAGCCCGGCGGGTGCAGAGTGGGAGACCCAGTACTTC. It yields the protein CASSPAGAEWETQYF.

The chain is built from TRBV7-2 and TRBJ1-5; 7 bases align to TRBD1. This CDR3 is 15 amino acids long. The junction had 8 bases not matched to a gene; V was cut back by 5 bases and J by 4 bases. Per the germline V gene, CDR1 is SGHTA and CDR2 is FQGNSA. Written as DNA, the CDR3 is TGTGCCAGCAGCCTATTGATACAGGGGAATCAGCCCCAGCATTTT. Translation gives CASSLLIQGNQPQHF.

The chain combines TRBV12-3 or TRBV12-4 with TRBJ2-7; perhaps TRBD2 as D (6 bases). The CDR3 runs to 14 residues. The V gene lost 1 base and the J gene lost 4 bases, with 11 bases spanning the gap. DNA for the CDR3: TGTGCCAGCAGTTTAGACGGGACTCGTTACGAGCAGTACTTC. Amino acids: CASSLDGTRYEQYF.

This clonotype was counted a few times. J is TRBJ2-6 and V is TRBV20-1; the D is unclear. The V gene lost 0 bases and the J gene lost 2 bases, with 8 bases spanning the gap. This CDR3 has 15 amino acids. Germline values: CDR1 DFQATT, CDR2 SNEGSKA (reference sequence). CDR3 sequence: CSAREVRAGANVLTF. CDR3 in DNA: TGCAGTGCTAGAGAAGTTAGGGCTGGGGCCAACGTCCTGACTTTC.

The rearrangement uses TRBV7-2 and TRBJ2-7, with 7 positions matching TRBD1. Germline assignment: CDR1 SGHTA and CDR2 FQGNSA. The CDR3 consists of 15 residues. V dropped 5 bases and J dropped 1; count of bases not matched to a gene: 8. CDR3 amino acids: CASSHRQGWSYEQYF. In DNA, the CDR3 is TGTGCCAGCAGCCACCGACAGGGTTGGTCCTACGAGCAGTACTTC.

The genes are TRBV29-1 and TRBJ2-7; D gene uncertain. The germline gives CDR1 SQVTM, CDR2 ANQGSEA. With 4 bases removed from V and 0 bases from J, the gap between germline ends came to 10 bases. This CDR3 comprises 13 residues. This CDR3 reads CSVVLRFSYEQYF. The CDR3 nucleotides are TGCAGCGTTGTTTTGAGATTCTCCTACGAGCAGTACTTC.

V usage is TRBV7-2 and J usage is TRBJ2-5; 12 positions match TRBD2. Unmatched junction bases numbered 7, after V lost 6 bases and J lost 2 bases. This CDR3 has 16 amino acids. Germline CDR1 SGHTA, CDR2 FQGNSA. The chain's CDR3 is CASSYLAGGIQETQYF. CDR3 DNA sequence: TGTGCCAGCAGTTACCTAGCGGGAGGGATTCAAGAGACCCAGTACTTC.

J is TRBJ2-2 and V is TRBV7-2, with D tentatively TRBD1 or TRBD2 (5 bases each). Deletions cut 9 bases from V and 2 bases from J, with 13 bases between. Germline assignment: CDR1 SGHTA and CDR2 FQGNSA. This CDR3 comprises 14 residues. CDR3 in amino acids: CASSGRANTGELFF. The DNA for the CDR3 is TGTGCCAGTTCGGGGCGGGCTAACACCGGGGAGCTGTTTTTT.

The chain employs TRBV14 and TRBJ2-2; D may correspond to TRBD1 or TRBD2 (5 bases each). CDR3 size: 14 residues. Germline CDR1 reads SGHDN; CDR2 reads FVKESK. Trimming stripped 7 bases from V and 3 bases from J, with 12 bases between. CDR3 coding DNA: TGTGCCAGCACCGGCGTGGGGGACACCGGGGAGCTGTTTTTT. Encoded protein: CASTGVGDTGELFF.

This rearrangement joins TRBV5-1 to TRBJ2-3; D is uncertain. Germline assignment: CDR1 SGHRS and CDR2 YFSETQ. Trimming pared 2 bases from V and 2 bases from J, leaving 12 bases between. The CDR3 is 15 residues long. The CDR3 loop is CASSFIGAHTDTQYF. The DNA for the CDR3 is TGCGCCAGCAGCTTCATAGGCGCCCACACAGATACGCAGTATTTT. The whole variable domain, filled in from reference TRBV5-1 and TRBJ2-3, reads KAGVTQTPRYLIKTRGQQVTLSCSPISGHRSVSWYQQTPGQGLQFLFEYFSETQRNKGNFPGRFSGRQFSNSRSEMNVSTLELGDSALYLCASSFIGAHTDTQYFGPGTRLTVL.

The V call is TRBV7-2, the J call TRBJ2-3; D unclear. Trimming cost V 5 bases and J 5 bases, with 11 bases left between them. Germline assignment: CDR1 SGHTA and CDR2 FQGNSA. The CDR3 extends over 13 amino acids. Here the CDR3 reads CASSQILGDTQYF. CDR3 in DNA: TGTGCCAGCAGCCAAATCTTGGGAGATACGCAGTATTTT.

This clonotype occurred a few times. This chain connects TRBV20-1 to TRBJ2-1, with 7 bases aligning to TRBD2. Germline V lookup: CDR1 DFQATT, CDR2 SNEGSKA (reference sequence). The V and J ends lost 0 bases and 0 bases, in that order; junction bases with no gene match: 8. The CDR3 has 17 amino acids. CDR3 in amino acids: CSARDWAGAISYNEQFF. The CDR3 DNA sequence: TGCAGTGCTAGAGATTGGGCGGGAGCGATCTCCTACAATGAGCAGTTCTTC.

The chain combines TRBV7-9 with TRBJ2-7; TRBD1 matches 8 bases. Germline trimming cut 4 bases from V and 2 bases from J; bases unmatched to any gene: 7. There are 15 residues in the CDR3. CDR1 SEHNR and CDR2 FQNEAQ come from the germline V gene (reference sequence). The CDR3 DNA follows: TGTGCCAGCAGCTCCGGACAGGGAGTAGCCTACGAGCAGTACTTC. Protein: CASSSGQGVAYEQYF.

This clonotype was recorded at least ten times. The V gene is TRBV20-1, the J gene TRBJ1-5; D is perhaps TRBD1 (5 bases). From germline, CDR1 is DFQATT and CDR2 SNEGSKA (reference sequence). The CDR3 is made up of 13 amino acids. Trimming stripped 2 bases from V and 5 bases from J, with 10 bases between. This CDR3 is CSARSQGDQPQHF. CDR3 in DNA: TGCAGTGCTAGAAGTCAGGGCGATCAGCCCCAGCATTTT.

This clonotype was seen a few times. The chain joins TRBV20-1 to TRBJ2-1; D uncertain. The CDR3 runs to 14 residues. Germline CDR1 and CDR2: DFQATT and SNEGSKA (reference sequence). Deletions cut 5 bases from V and 2 bases from J, with 13 bases between. CDR3 sequence: CSAPSASAYNEQFF. For the CDR3, the DNA is TGCAGTGCTCCATCCGCTAGTGCCTACAATGAGCAGTTCTTC.

The chain couples TRBV5-1 to TRBJ2-7; TRBD1 matches at 10 bases. The germline gives CDR1 SGHRS, CDR2 YFSETQ. Trimming cost V 7 bases and J 3 bases; bases outside gene matches: 7. The CDR3 spans 14 residues. CDR3 sequence reads: CASAPGTGVYEQYF. The DNA for the CDR3 is TGCGCCAGCGCCCCCGGGACAGGGGTCTACGAGCAGTACTTC. The variable domain in full, completed from reference TRBV5-1 and TRBJ2-7, reads KAGVTQTPRYLIKTRGQQVTLSCSPISGHRSVSWYQQTPGQGLQFLFEYFSETQRNKGNFPGRFSGRQFSNSRSEMNVSTLELGDSALYLCASAPGTGVYEQYFGPGTRLTVT.

The V call is TRBV14, the J call TRBJ1-1; no clear D gene. Germline V CDR1 and CDR2: SGHDN, FVKESK. V was trimmed by 1 base and J by 10 bases, leaving 10 bases between them. CDR3 length equals 12 residues. The CDR3 region is CASSQGVGLAFF. CDR3 coding DNA: TGTGCCAGCAGCCAAGGAGTGGGATTAGCTTTCTTT.

This clonotype came up a few times. This chain joins TRBV3-1 and TRBJ2-5; TRBD2 aligns across 9 bases. V gave up 3 bases and J gave up 4 bases; unmatched junction bases: 6. The CDR3 sequence is 15 residues long. Germline V gene data show CDR1 as LGHDT and CDR2 as YNNKEL (reference sequence). CDR3 sequence: CASSHLSGSGETQYF. The CDR3 DNA reads as TGTGCCAGCAGCCACCTTAGCGGGAGCGGAGAGACCCAGTACTTC.

This clonotype was recorded a few times. The gene calls are TRBV7-2 and TRBJ2-3, with D tentatively TRBD2 (7 bases). Per the germline V gene, CDR1 is SGHTA and CDR2 is FQGNSA. The V end lost 0 bases, the J end lost 4 bases, and 11 bases lay between the germline ends. The CDR3 is made up of 15 amino acids. The CDR3 spells CASSLAGGPPDTQYF. The CDR3 nucleotides are TGTGCCAGCAGCTTAGCCGGGGGGCCCCCAGATACGCAGTATTTT.

A few counts support this clonotype. The chain carries TRBV5-5 and TRBJ2-3; possibly TRBD2 for D (5 bases). Trimming stripped 0 bases from V and 1 base from J, with 9 bases between. CDR1 SGHKS and CDR2 YYEKEE come from the germline V gene (reference sequence). This CDR3 comprises 15 residues. The CDR3 region has the DNA TGTGCCAGCAGCTTGGTCAGCGGCCGCACAGATACGCAGTATTTT. It specifies CASSLVSGRTDTQYF.